A single sample gave rise to the 25 T cell receptor beta chains below, sequenced in a study of blood T cells in healthy people across ages. Primed by a sample-barcoded 5' primer and a J-beta primer mix, a second PCR proceeded for about 7 to 11 cycles. TCRdb independently ran MiXCR on the 5' RACE reads; one entry per CDR3 protein. The sample lists over 1,500,000 distinct CDR3 sequences; 40% to 55% were seen once. The sample consisted of blood. The receptors stem from a woman between 40 and 50 years old in good health.

The chain carries TRBV28 and TRBJ2-3, with TRBD2 matching over 9 bases. The germline gives CDR1 MDHEN, CDR2 SYDVKM. J lost 0 bases, V lost 6 bases, and 7 bases had no gene match. This CDR3 is built from 16 residues. The CDR3 sequence: CASRPLAGASTDTQYF. The CDR3 DNA sequence: TGTGCCAGCAGGCCCTTAGCGGGGGCAAGCACAGATACGCAGTATTTT.

The chain employs TRBV7-9 and TRBJ2-6, with D unclear. V gave up 10 bases and J gave up 0 bases, with 13 bases separating them. There are 15 residues in the CDR3. Germline-derived CDR1 and CDR2 are SEHNR and FQNEAQ (reference sequence). The CDR3 nucleotides read TGTGCCATTCAACAACGGATCTCTGGGGCCAACGTCCTGACTTTC. Protein sequence: CAIQQRISGANVLTF. The full variable domain, completed using reference TRBV7-9 and TRBJ2-6, is DTGVSQNPRHKITKRGQNVTFRCDPISEHNRLYWYRQTLGQGPEFLTYFQNEAQLEKSRLLSDRFSAERPKGSFSTLEIQRTEQGDSAMYLCAIQQRISGANVLTFGAGSRLTVL.

This rearrangement joins TRBV7-2 to TRBJ1-4, with 9 nucleotides matching TRBD1. The CDR3 is 15 residues long. V dropped 5 bases and J dropped 7; count of bases not matched to a gene: 8. CDR1 is SGHTA, CDR2 FQGNSA, per germline. This CDR3 is CASSPTGGDGEKLFF. The DNA for the CDR3 is TGTGCCAGCAGCCCAACAGGGGGCGACGGTGAAAAACTGTTTTTT.

The genes are TRBV15 and TRBJ2-1, with 7 nucleotides matching TRBD2. Germline CDR1 is LNHNV and CDR2 is YYDKDF (reference sequence). The CDR3 runs 14 residues. Trimming at V came to 1 base and at J to 9 bases, leaving 6 bases not matched to a gene. The CDR3 DNA follows: TGTGCCACCAGCAGAGCGGCGGGGGAGGGTGAGCAGTTCTTC. This gives the protein CATSRAAGEGEQFF.

The rearrangement links TRBV6-2 or TRBV6-3 to TRBJ1-6, with a weak D call TRBD1 (5 bases). Trimming left V 4 bases short and J 8 bases short, with 12 bases between. Looked up from germline, CDR1 is MNHEY and CDR2 is SVGEGT. The CDR3 totals 14 residues. CDR3 region: CASSSAGGDSPLHF. In DNA form, the CDR3 reads TGTGCCAGCAGTTCGGCGGGGGGTGATTCACCCCTCCACTTT.

This clonotype was detected only a few times. The V gene is TRBV7-9, the J gene TRBJ1-6, with no clear D. CDR1 is SEHNR and CDR2 is FQNEAQ in the germline V gene (reference sequence). V shed 1 base and J shed 0 bases, with 10 bases lying between them. The CDR3 has 17 residues. The CDR3 nucleotides read TGTGCCAGCAGCTTAGGGCAGCAGAGCTCCTATAATTCACCCCTCCACTTT. This gives the protein CASSLGQQSSYNSPLHF.

This chain uses TRBV6-2 or TRBV6-3 with TRBJ2-1, with 9 bases aligning to TRBD1. Germline loops: CDR1 MNHEY, CDR2 SVGEGT. V lost 6 bases and J lost 5; bases outside the gene matches: 8. CDR3 length: 15 amino acids. The CDR3 reads CASRQLGTGNNEQFF. DNA of the CDR3: TGTGCCAGCAGGCAGTTGGGGACAGGGAACAATGAGCAGTTCTTC.

V is TRBV29-1 and J is TRBJ2-1; 7 bases are a match to TRBD1. This CDR3 region has 13 residues. Losses at the gene ends were 5 bases for V and 1 base for J; bases not matched to a gene: 2. Per the germline V gene, CDR1 is SQVTM and CDR2 is ANQGSEA. The CDR3 here is CSVKQGSYNEQFF. The CDR3, as DNA: TGCAGCGTTAAACAGGGGTCCTACAATGAGCAGTTCTTC.

The V and J genes are TRBV20-1 and TRBJ1-1; perhaps TRBD1 as D (5 bases). The CDR3 is 13 amino acids. Germline V gives CDR1 DFQATT, CDR2 SNEGSKA (reference sequence). Trimming pared 3 bases from V and 1 base from J, leaving 9 bases between. CDR3 amino acids: CSARADKNTEAFF. The CDR3 nucleotides are TGCAGTGCTAGGGCGGACAAGAACACTGAAGCTTTCTTT.

This clonotype was picked up a small number of times. The J gene is TRBJ1-4, the V gene TRBV6-6; 7 nucleotides match TRBD1. Germline lookup yields CDR1 MNHNY and CDR2 SVGAGI (reference sequence). This CDR3 is built from 13 residues. Trimming at V came to 6 bases and at J to 8 bases, leaving 6 bases not matched to a gene. The CDR3 is CASSRTGGEKLFF. The CDR3 DNA is TGTGCCAGCAGCCGGACAGGCGGCGAAAAACTGTTTTTT.

The gene calls are TRBV5-1 and TRBJ2-4; 8 nucleotides align to TRBD2. This CDR3 has 15 residues. J gave up 7 bases and V 0 bases, and 6 bases lay outside the gene matches. Germline values: CDR1 SGHRS, CDR2 YFSETQ. The CDR3 sequence is CASSLAAGGSNIQYF. The CDR3 coding sequence is TGCGCCAGCAGCTTGGCGGCGGGGGGCTCGAACATTCAGTACTTC.

The CDR3 spells CASKGQGGGETQYF. The CDR3 bases are TGTGCCAGCAAAGGACAGGGTGGCGGAGAGACCCAGTACTTC. The V call is TRBV2, the J call TRBJ2-5, with TRBD1 matching over 8 bases. Trimming removed 7 bases from V and 4 bases from J; junction bases left unmatched: 8. Germline loops: CDR1 SNHLY, CDR2 FYNNEI. This CDR3 region has 14 residues.

The J gene is TRBJ1-4, the V gene TRBV29-1, with D perhaps matching TRBD1 (5 bases). Germline V lookup: CDR1 SQVTM, CDR2 ANQGSEA. The germline V and J ends were trimmed by 4 bases and 10 bases, with 13 bases remaining between them. This CDR3 is 12 amino acids long. CDR3 sequence: CSVARASGKLFF. CDR3 DNA sequence: TGCAGCGTTGCCAGGGCCTCCGGAAAACTGTTTTTT.

This clonotype appeared a few times. V gene TRBV20-1 combines with J gene TRBJ2-5; the D gene could be TRBD1 or TRBD2 (5 bases each). The germline V gene encodes CDR1 DFQATT and CDR2 SNEGSKA (reference sequence). V was trimmed by 5 bases and J by 1 base, leaving 11 bases between them. CDR3 length: 13 residues. The CDR3 reads CSAGRDLQETQYF. DNA of the CDR3: TGCAGTGCTGGCCGGGACCTCCAAGAGACCCAGTACTTC.

As regards this clonotype: A junction end diverges from the germline sequence, so it may reflect a read error. In nucleotides, the CDR3 is TGTACCAGCAGTTTATCGTCGGGCGGGATACATATTCGGTACACCTTC. This encodes CTSSLSSGGIHIRYTF. The J gene is TRBJ1-2, the V gene TRBV28; D remains unclear. The CDR3 is made up of 16 amino acids. Germline values: CDR1 MDHEN, CDR2 SYDVKM.

The CDR3 reads CASSLMGVNYGYTF. The CDR3 region has the DNA TGTGCCAGCAGCTTAATGGGGGTAAACTATGGCTACACCTTC. The chain combines TRBV7-2 with TRBJ1-2; the D gene is possibly TRBD1 (5 bases). V gave up 2 bases and J gave up 2 bases, with 9 bases separating them. This CDR3 is built from 14 residues. Germline-derived CDR1 and CDR2 are SGHTA and FQGNSA.

This clonotype was seen a few times. The chain employs TRBV20-1 and TRBJ1-2; D gene unclear. Germline V gene sequence: CDR1 DFQATT, CDR2 SNEGSKA (reference sequence). The CDR3 length is 10 residues. The V end was cut by 7 bases, the J end by 4 bases, with 7 bases between. In nucleotides, the CDR3 is TGCAGTGTCGGACGCTATGGCTACACCTTC. It codes for CSVGRYGYTF.

The chain combines TRBV4-3 with TRBJ2-1, with D perhaps matching TRBD1 or TRBD2 (5 bases each). The CDR3 sequence is 15 residues long. The ends were cut back, 3 bases at V and 8 bases at J, with 17 bases in the middle. The V gene's germline CDR1 is LGHNA and CDR2 YSLEER. The CDR3 nucleotides read TGCGCCAGCAGCCAGAGGGGCGCCCAGAGTTATGAGCAGTTCTTC. It specifies CASSQRGAQSYEQFF.

This chain connects TRBV7-2 to TRBJ1-1; the D gene is possibly TRBD1 (6 bases). V lost 4 bases to trimming and J lost 11 bases, with 8 bases between them. The CDR3 runs 10 residues. Germline CDR1 is SGHTA and CDR2 is FQGNSA. The CDR3 protein is CASSSRGAFF. Written as DNA, the CDR3 is TGTGCCAGCAGCTCGAGGGGGGCTTTCTTT.

The V gene is TRBV11-1, the J gene TRBJ2-7; tentative D call: TRBD2 (6 bases). The ends were cut back, 7 bases at V and 2 bases at J, with 12 bases in the middle. Germline values: CDR1 SGHAT, CDR2 FQDESV (reference sequence). The CDR3 length is 13 residues. In DNA form, the CDR3 reads TGTGCCAGCACCCTCGGGGGTACCTACGAGCAGTACTTC. Translated, it gives CASTLGGTYEQYF.

Concerning this clonotype itself: The conserved phenylalanine or tryptophan normally closing the CDR3 is absent here, so this likely arose from a read error. This chain links TRBV28 with TRBJ1-4; tentative D call: TRBD1 (5 bases). CDR3 length equals 16 residues. The V end lost 2 bases, the J end lost 3 bases, and 13 bases lay between the germline ends. Germline CDR1 and CDR2: MDHEN and SYDVKM. The CDR3 sequence is CASSLGARAANEKLFV. CDR3 in DNA: TGTGCCAGCAGTTTAGGGGCTAGGGCGGCTAATGAAAAACTGTTTGTT.

The V gene is TRBV20-1, the J gene TRBJ2-3; TRBD1 matches at 7 bases. Germline V lookup: CDR1 DFQATT, CDR2 SNEGSKA (reference sequence). V lost 2 bases and J lost 6; bases outside the gene matches: 5. This CDR3 spans 13 amino acids. CDR3 bases: TGCAGTGCTAGAAGGAGCAGGGGGGATACGCAGTATTTT. This translates into CSARRSRGDTQYF.

Here the CDR3 DNA reads TGTGCCAGCAGTTACGTCGGGTCGACTGGCGAGCAGTACTTC. It encodes CASSYVGSTGEQYF. The chain couples TRBV6-2 or TRBV6-3 to TRBJ2-1; D gene unclear. The tail of the sequence fits TRBJ2-7 better, so the J call may be wrong. This CDR3 contains 14 residues. CDR1 and CDR2 from the germline V gene are MNHEY and SVGEGT.

The J gene is TRBJ1-2, the V gene TRBV20-1; no reliable D call. Between the trimmed V and J ends, which lost 3 bases and 0 bases, there was a span of 14 bases. CDR1 DFQATT and CDR2 SNEGSKA come from the germline V gene (reference sequence). This CDR3 is 15 amino acids long. The CDR3 DNA is TGCAGTGCTAGGGATGCCAGGTCAACTAACTATGGCTACACCTTC. Translated, it gives CSARDARSTNYGYTF.

This clonotype was counted a few times. This chain uses TRBV5-1 with TRBJ1-6; D gene ambiguous. This CDR3 has 19 residues. In germline, CDR1 is SGHRS, CDR2 YFSETQ. The ends were cut back, 0 bases at V and 7 bases at J, with 23 bases in the middle. The CDR3 sequence is CASSLAGRELGGTNSPLHF. The CDR3 region has the DNA TGCGCCAGCAGCTTGGCCGGACGTGAATTAGGAGGTACCAATTCACCCCTCCACTTT.